This TCR beta chain derives from a study of T cells in Graves' hyperthyroidism and ophthalmopathy. Recently diagnosed hyperthyroidism of less than 2 months' duration affected patients aged 18 to 65. The study left out patients who had uncontrolled infection, other autoimmune disease, pregnancy or lactation. The PBMCs were taken from less than 11 ml of fresh peripheral blood. Study outcomes and limitations: In the blood, most expanded thyroid clonotypes above 0.001 appeared as well.

The CDR3 spans 14 residues. The V and J ends lost 5 bases and 8 bases respectively, with 19 bases between them. CDR1 SEHNR and CDR2 FQNEAQ come from the germline V gene (reference sequence). Regions amplified from RNA transcripts were the TCR beta CDR3 regions. HTBI primers were employed in a first-round RT-PCR of the TCR CDR3. TCRdb fed the multiplex PCR reads into MiXCR, producing one record per CDR3 protein. The data hold 700,000 or so distinct CDR3 sequences, with over 15% observed a single time. Comment on this clonotype: Its antigen is undetermined.

The specimen sequenced was blood. This receptor was obtained from a young man with Graves' hyperthyroidism. J is TRBJ2-7 and V is TRBV7-9; tentative D call: TRBD2 (5 bases). The CDR3 DNA is TGTGCCAGCAGCCTCCCCCTCCCCGGGGTCCAGCAGTACTTC. Amino acids: CASSLPLPGVQQYF. The whole variable domain, remainder taken from reference TRBV7-9 and TRBJ2-7, is DTGVSQNPRHKITKRGQNVTFRCDPISEHNRLYWYRQTLGQGPEFLTYFQNEAQLEKSRLLSDRFSAERPKGSFSTLEIQRTEQGDSAMYLCASSLPLPGVQQYFGPGTRLTVT.